A selection of T cell receptor beta chains follows, all from one sample in a study of T-cell reconstitution after alpha-beta-depleted transplantation in children. TCRdb itself ran the PCR reads through MiXCR, one entry per CDR3 protein. Of 97,000 or so distinct CDR3 sequences listed, about 7.5% are singletons. This specimen was PBMCs, taken before TCRalphabeta/CD19-depleted stem cell transplant. These receptors were collected from a boy aged 2 to 10 with acute lymphoblastic leukemia, due to receive a stem cell transplant. Each CDR3 is given with its conserved first and last residue. The D gene is left open where the match is weak. Size values are once, few and many counts, or a class for expanded clones, and some rows have none.

TRBJ2-7 | TRBV28 | many | NA | 15 | TGTGCCAGCAGTCCAGTTTGGGGGGGCGACTCCCAGCAGTACTTC | CASSPVWGGDSQQYF
TRBJ1-2 | TRBV29-1 | few | TRBD1 | 13 | TGCAGCGTTGAACAGGGGGGTTTCTATGGCTACACCTTC | CSVEQGGFYGYTF
TRBJ1-1 | TRBV10-3 | many | TRBD1 | 14 | TGTGCCATCAGTCGACAGGGAGTGAACACTGAAGCTTTCTTT | CAISRQGVNTEAFF
TRBJ2-5 | TRBV4-1 | few | NA | 14 | TGCGCCAGCAGCCAAGGTGGGAGCAGCGCTTTTCAGTACTTC | CASSQGGSSAFQYF
TRBJ2-2 | TRBV20-1 | NA | NA | 17 | TGCAGTGCACGAAGTCAACGGGGCCTTACGAACACCGGGGAGCTGTTTTTT | CSARSQRGLTNTGELFF
TRBJ2-3 | TRBV7-9 | NA | NA | 13 | TGTGCCAGCAGCGCTTATGGGGCAGATACGCAGTATTTT | CASSAYGADTQYF
TRBJ2-3 | TRBV20-1 | many | TRBD2 | 13 | TGCAGTGCAGCGGGGACCCGTAGAGATACGCAGTATTTT | CSAAGTRRDTQYF
TRBJ2-2 | TRBV2 | NA | NA | 16 | TGTGCCAGCAGCCTGGGTCTCTACGGGGACACCGGGGAGCTGTTTTTT | CASSLGLYGDTGELFF
TRBJ2-7 | TRBV2 | NA | NA | 10 | TGTGCCAGCAGGGGAGAAGAGCAGTACTTC | CASRGEEQYF
TRBJ2-7 | TRBV7-2 | few | NA | 15 | TGTGCCAGCAGCCCGCGTGGGGACCTGACCTACGAGCAGTACTTC | CASSPRGDLTYEQYF
TRBJ2-7 | TRBV5-1 | few | TRBD2 | 14 | TGCGCCAGCAGCTTGGAATCTAGCGGGTACGAGCAGTACTTC | CASSLESSGYEQYF
TRBJ1-2 | TRBV7-6 | few | NA | 13 | TGTGCCAGCAGCTTAGTTGGATTGGAGGGCTACACCTTC | CASSLVGLEGYTF
TRBJ2-2 | TRBV7-2 | many | NA | 15 | TGTGCCAGCAGCTTAGACAGGGTGGGCACCGGGGAGCTGTTTTTT | CASSLDRVGTGELFF
TRBJ2-1 | TRBV12-3/TRBV12-4 | NA | TRBD2 | 16 | TGTGCCAGCAGTTTTGAACTAGCGGGGGGGCGGAATGAGCAGTTCTTC | CASSFELAGGRNEQFF
TRBJ2-6 | TRBV5-1 | NA | TRBD2 | 19 | TGCGCCAGCAGCTTGGAAGGGAGGGTGTCTGGACCTGGGGCCAACGTCCTGACTTTC | CASSLEGRVSGPGANVLTF
TRBJ1-5 | TRBV7-9 | NA | NA | 16 | TGTGCCAGCAGCTTAACAGGGAGCGTCGGGGATCAGCCCCAGCATTTT | CASSLTGSVGDQPQHF
TRBJ2-2 | TRBV5-4 | NA | TRBD2 | 15 | TGTGCCAGCAGACCGGGACTAGGAGACACCGGGGAGCTGTTTTTT | CASRPGLGDTGELFF
TRBJ2-4 | TRBV7-2 | NA | TRBD1 | 17 | TGTGCCAGCAGCTTAGGTCCACCCGGGACAGGGGGATTCTTTCAGTACTTC | CASSLGPPGTGGFFQYF
TRBJ2-2 | TRBV7-2 | NA | NA | 15 | TGTGCCAGCAGCTTATTATGGCAGGGCACCGGGGAGCTGTTTTTT | CASSLLWQGTGELFF
TRBJ1-5 | TRBV5-5 | many | NA | 15 | TGTGCCAGCAGCTTTTCCGGCAATTGGGGTCAGCCCCAGCATTTT | CASSFSGNWGQPQHF
TRBJ2-7 | TRBV20-1 | NA | NA | 12 | TGCAGTGCTAGAGACAGCGCCTACGAGCAGTACTTC | CSARDSAYEQYF
TRBJ1-6 | TRBV5-1 | few | NA | 15 | TGCGCCAGCAGCTTGAGAGGGGCTGGGAATTCACCCCTCCACTTT | CASSLRGAGNSPLHF
TRBJ2-7 | TRBV7-9 | NA | NA | 17 | TGTGCCAGCAGCCAGGGAGCGGGGGGACAGGGGTCCTACGAGCAGTACTTC | CASSQGAGGQGSYEQYF
TRBJ2-4 | TRBV25-1 | NA | NA | 13 | TGTGCCAGCCGCAGGGGGGGTAAGGACATTCAGTACTTC | CASRRGGKDIQYF
TRBJ1-1 | TRBV20-1 | few | NA | 15 | TGCAGTGCTACCACACCTGACAAGCCGAACACTGAAGCTTTCTTT | CSATTPDKPNTEAFF
TRBJ1-6 | TRBV20-1 | few | NA | 13 | TGCAGTGCTAGAAAGGGGTTGGATTCACCCCTCCACTTT | CSARKGLDSPLHF
TRBJ2-7 | TRBV20-1 | few | TRBD2 | 17 | TGCAGTGCTGAGGGAGCGACTAGCGGGGGTTTCGAGTACGAGCAGTACTTC | CSAEGATSGGFEYEQYF
TRBJ2-6 | TRBV7-9 | many | NA | 16 | TGTGCCAGCAGCTTAGCTGCGGGAACGGGGGCCAACGTCCTGACTTTC | CASSLAAGTGANVLTF